Presented here are 30 T cell receptor beta chains from one specimen sequenced in a study of blood T cell repertoires in COVID-19. Sequencing was performed with immunoSEQ multiplex PCR; in TCRdb, only in-frame clones are kept and a portion is missing. The table includes hundreds of thousands of clones, about 90% detected once. The material sequenced was peripheral blood. These receptors were taken from a woman between 18 and 30 years old with acute or convalescent COVID-19.

The V gene is TRBV5-4, the J gene TRBJ1-1; D not resolved. This CDR3 region has 13 residues. CDR1 and CDR2 (germline): SGHNT, YYREEE (reference sequence). Trimming stripped 4 bases from V and 0 bases from J, with 7 bases between. CDR3: CASSKTLNTEAFF. The CDR3 coding sequence is TGTGCCAGCAGCAAGACATTGAACACTGAAGCTTTCTTT.

This chain links TRBV6-5 with TRBJ2-2, with 7 bases lining up with TRBD1. The CDR3 contains 14 residues. Trimming took 8 bases from V and 4 from J; bases not matched to a gene: 7. Germline V gives CDR1 MNHEY, CDR2 SVGAGI. This CDR3 is CASSWTGTTGELFF. The CDR3 region has the DNA TGTGCCAGCTCATGGACAGGTACCACCGGGGAGCTGTTTTTT.

The chain couples TRBV29-1 to TRBJ2-7, with TRBD1 matching 7 bases. The CDR3 has 13 amino acids. Per germline, CDR1 SQVTM and CDR2 ANQGSEA. V was pared by 7 bases and J by 4 bases, with 10 bases of the junction left unmatched. The chain's CDR3 is CSAADRVVYEQYF. Written as DNA, the CDR3 is TGCAGCGCCGCTGACAGGGTGGTTTACGAGCAGTACTTC.

This clone showed up just once. J is TRBJ2-5 and V is TRBV4-1; 8 bases line up with TRBD2. V lost 2 bases, J lost 4 bases, and 6 bases stayed unmatched. Germline-derived CDR1 and CDR2 are MGHRA and YSYEKL. There are 15 residues in the CDR3. DNA for the CDR3: TGCGCCAGCAGCCAATATGCGGGGGGAATAGAGACCCAGTACTTC. The encoded protein is CASSQYAGGIETQYF.

This clone has only one observation. The chain is built from TRBV7-2 and TRBJ2-5; 8 bases line up with TRBD1. Per germline, CDR1 SGHTA and CDR2 FQGNSA. V trimming: 3 bases; J trimming: 5 bases; junction bases outside the gene matches: 8. The CDR3 is made up of 15 amino acids. DNA of the CDR3: TGTGCCAGCAGCTTGGTTCAGGGGGCTTGGGAGACCCAGTACTTC. This sequence encodes CASSLVQGAWETQYF.

The rearrangement links TRBV7-6 to TRBJ1-1; 7 bases line up with TRBD1. This CDR3 is built from 21 residues. Trimming at V came to 1 base and at J to 7 bases, leaving 27 bases not matched to a gene. Germline loops: CDR1 SGHVS, CDR2 FNYEAQ. The CDR3 DNA is TGTGCCAGCAGCTTAGGGGAAGGGGAGGAGGGGGCCCCCAAGGGGATTGTTGAAGCTTTCTTT. As protein: CASSLGEGEEGAPKGIVEAFF. The entire variable domain, with the rest obtained from reference TRBV7-6 and TRBJ1-1, is as follows: GAGVSQSPRYKVTKRGQDVALRCDPISGHVSLYWYRQALGQGPEFLTYFNYEAQQDKSGLPNDRFSAERPEGSISTLTIQRTEQRDSAMYRCASSLGEGEEGAPKGIVEAFFGQGTRLTVV.

The V call is TRBV4-3, the J call TRBJ2-6; 8 nucleotides agree with TRBD1. The germline V gene has CDR1 LGHNA and CDR2 YSLEER. Losses at the gene ends were 0 bases for V and 4 bases for J; bases not matched to a gene: 17. The CDR3 consists of 21 residues. The CDR3 bases are TGCGCCAGCAGCCAAGAAGGCCGACAGGGGATAGTAGCGAGCGGGGCCAACGTCCTGACTTTC. This gives the protein CASSQEGRQGIVASGANVLTF.

V gene TRBV27 combines with J gene TRBJ2-7; possibly TRBD2 for D (6 bases). Germline V lookup: CDR1 MNHEY, CDR2 SMNVEV (reference sequence). This CDR3 is built from 14 residues. V was shortened by 3 bases and J by 2 bases, with 11 bases between the two germline ends. The CDR3 spells CASSLRGATYEQYF. The CDR3, as DNA: TGTGCCAGCAGTTTGCGGGGAGCGACCTACGAGCAGTACTTC.

The chain uses TRBV4-1 and TRBJ1-2; D is unresolved. The CDR3 totals 14 residues. The germline V gene encodes CDR1 MGHRA and CDR2 YSYEKL. Trimming removed 0 bases at V and 4 bases at J, with 9 bases between. The DNA for the CDR3 is TGCGCCAGCAGCCAAGATCGGGGAAGCTATGGCTACACCTTC. Protein: CASSQDRGSYGYTF.

The chain carries TRBV7-3 and TRBJ2-7; no reliable D call. The length of the CDR3 is 13 residues. V was cut by 2 bases and J by 3 bases, with 8 bases left in between. The V gene's germline CDR1 is SGHTA and CDR2 FQGTGA. For the CDR3, the DNA is TGTGCCAGCAGCTTATCCGGTCTCTACGAGCAGTACTTC. This encodes CASSLSGLYEQYF.

The chain uses TRBV19 and TRBJ2-3; D remains ambiguous. From germline, CDR1 is LNHDA and CDR2 SQIVND (reference sequence). This CDR3 is built from 14 residues. The V and J ends lost 7 bases and 1 base respectively, with 12 bases between them. The CDR3 DNA is TGTGCCAGTAAAGACATGGGCGGCACAGATACGCAGTATTTT. Its protein product is CASKDMGGTDTQYF.

The chain carries TRBV4-2 and TRBJ1-1; D is possibly TRBD1 (6 bases). Germline V gene data show CDR1 as LGHNA and CDR2 as YNFKEQ. The CDR3 is 15 amino acids. Trimming shortened V by 4 bases and J by 4 bases, and 16 bases separated the two germline ends. Here the CDR3 DNA reads TGTGCCAGCAGCCGAGAATGGACAGCGTTCACTGAAGCTTTCTTT. Protein: CASSREWTAFTEAFF.

The chain couples TRBV18 to TRBJ1-1; D is possibly TRBD1 (5 bases). The CDR3 loop spans 12 amino acids. V was pared by 3 bases and J by 11 bases, with 13 bases between. The germline V gene encodes CDR1 KGHSH and CDR2 LQKENI. CDR3 residues: CASSPTGPGAFF. In nucleotides, the CDR3 is TGTGCCAGCTCACCCACAGGCCCCGGGGCTTTCTTT. Full variable domain (rest looked up from reference TRBV18 and TRBJ1-1): NAGVMQNPRHLVRRRGQEARLRCSPMKGHSHVYWYRQLPEEGLKFMVYLQKENIIDESGMPKERFSAEFPKEGPSILRIQQVVRGDSAAYFCASSPTGPGAFFGQGTRLTVV.

The chain employs TRBV4-3 and TRBJ2-2; D may be TRBD2 (6 bases). This CDR3 has 15 residues. In germline, CDR1 is LGHNA, CDR2 YSLEER. V lost 1 base and J 4 bases, leaving 10 bases between the germline ends. Here the CDR3 reads CASSQVGGITGELFF. The CDR3 nucleotides read TGCGCCAGCAGCCAAGTGGGCGGGATCACCGGGGAGCTGTTTTTT.

This clone was picked up one time. The CDR3 bases are TGCAGTGCTAGTCTTCGCGAGGCTCAGCATTTT. Translated, it gives CSASLREAQHF. The chain joins TRBV20-1 to TRBJ1-5; unclear D gene. This CDR3 spans 11 amino acids. Deletions cut 3 bases from V and 13 bases from J, with 13 bases between. Looked up from germline, CDR1 is DFQATT and CDR2 is SNEGSKA (reference sequence).

The chain recombines TRBV5-1 with TRBJ2-7; 9 nucleotides match TRBD1. Germline lookup yields CDR1 SGHRS and CDR2 YFSETQ. There are 15 residues in the CDR3. The V gene end was trimmed by 4 bases and the J gene end by 0 bases; junction bases not matched to a gene: 5. CDR3 loop: CASSTGTGFSYEQYF. The CDR3 DNA follows: TGCGCCAGCAGCACCGGGACAGGGTTCTCCTACGAGCAGTACTTC.

This chain connects TRBV5-7 to TRBJ1-3, with unresolved D. TRBV5-7 is classed as an ORF, of uncertain function. Trimming left V 0 bases short and J 0 bases short, with 13 bases between. The CDR3 is 17 amino acids. The CDR3 loop reads CASSLGPGWNSGNTIYF. The CDR3 nucleotides are TGTGCCAGCAGCTTGGGGCCGGGGTGGAACTCTGGAAACACCATATATTTT.

This chain links TRBV24-1 with TRBJ2-5; TRBD2 might be the D (5 bases). The CDR3 sequence is 16 residues long. Trimming took off 1 base at V and 2 bases at J, with 13 bases between the two ends. The germline gives CDR1 KGHDR, CDR2 SFDVKD. CDR3 nucleotides: TGTGCCACCAGTGATTTCTCGGGGAATGGGCAAGAGACCCAGTACTTC. Protein: CATSDFSGNGQETQYF.

J is TRBJ1-1 and V is TRBV10-3; D is undetermined. The CDR3 is 13 residues long. The V gene lost 7 bases and the J gene lost 0 bases, with 9 bases spanning the gap. CDR1 is ENHRY and CDR2 is SYGVKD in the germline V gene. Written as DNA, the CDR3 is TGTGCCATCAATCGCGGGGTGAACACTGAAGCTTTCTTT. It codes for CAINRGVNTEAFF.

V usage is TRBV6-2 or TRBV6-3 and J usage is TRBJ2-6, with D hard to call. Germline CDR1 MNHEY, CDR2 SVGEGT. The CDR3 is 16 amino acids. V shed 5 bases and J shed 0 bases, with 11 bases lying between them. CDR3 nucleotide sequence: TGTGCCAGCAGTCACCTGCCAGGCTCTGGGGCCAACGTCCTGACTTTC. This sequence encodes CASSHLPGSGANVLTF.

The V gene is TRBV24-1, the J gene TRBJ2-2; D not resolved. From germline, CDR1 is KGHDR and CDR2 SFDVKD. Trimming removed 4 bases at V and 1 base at J, with 12 bases between. The CDR3 extends over 16 amino acids. The CDR3 protein is CATSERFELNTGELFF. The CDR3 DNA reads TGTGCCACCAGTGAGAGGTTTGAGTTGAACACCGGGGAGCTGTTTTTT.

This clone came up a few times. This sequence joins TRBV6-4 and TRBJ2-3; the D gene is possibly TRBD2 (6 bases). Germline values: CDR1 MRHNA, CDR2 SNTAGT. There are 16 residues in the CDR3. Trimming left V 0 bases short and J 0 bases short, with 10 bases between. In DNA, the CDR3 is TGTGCCAGCAGTGACTCGGCGGGGCCTAGCACAGATACGCAGTATTTT. Its translation: CASSDSAGPSTDTQYF.

The V gene is TRBV5-6, the J gene TRBJ1-1; a possible D gene is TRBD1 (5 bases). The CDR3 covers 14 residues. The ends were cut back, 0 bases at V and 4 bases at J, with 10 bases in the middle. CDR1 is SGHDT and CDR2 is YYEEEE in the germline V gene. CDR3 loop: CASSLDRRGTEAFF. The CDR3 DNA follows: TGTGCCAGCAGCTTGGACAGAAGGGGCACTGAAGCTTTCTTT.

The chain is built from TRBV9 and TRBJ1-6; D call uncertain. V lost 0 bases, J lost 7 bases, and 11 bases lay in between. This CDR3 contains 15 residues. The germline V gene has CDR1 SGDLS and CDR2 YYNGEE. CDR3 loop: CASSVEAARNSPLHF. The CDR3 DNA is TGTGCCAGCAGCGTAGAGGCAGCGAGAAATTCACCCCTCCACTTT.

V is TRBV9 and J is TRBJ1-2, with TRBD1 identical over 8 bases. The CDR3 runs 16 residues. V trimming: 3 bases; J trimming: 5 bases; junction bases outside the gene matches: 12. Germline V gives CDR1 SGDLS, CDR2 YYNGEE. CDR3: CASSGGPGQANYGYTF. The CDR3 DNA sequence: TGTGCCAGCAGCGGCGGCCCGGGACAGGCCAATTATGGCTACACCTTC.

The gene calls are TRBV12-5 and TRBJ2-7; D gene ambiguous. V was shortened by 9 bases and J by 4 bases, with 10 bases between the two germline ends. This CDR3 is built from 11 residues. Per the germline V gene, CDR1 is LGHNT and CDR2 is FRNRAP. CDR3 region: CASRSLYEQYF. CDR3 coding DNA: TGTGCTAGCCGGAGCTTATACGAGCAGTACTTC.

V and J are TRBV19 and TRBJ1-2; no firm D call. Germline CDR1 and CDR2: LNHDA and SQIVND (reference sequence). Trimming shortened V by 0 bases and J by 3 bases, and 5 bases separated the two germline ends. This CDR3 is built from 13 residues. The CDR3 region has the DNA TGTGCCAGTAGTATAGAACAGTACTATGGCTACACCTTC. Translating it yields CASSIEQYYGYTF.

V usage is TRBV12-5 and J usage is TRBJ1-4; 8 positions match TRBD1. V dropped 5 bases and J dropped 6; count of bases not matched to a gene: 14. Germline V CDR1 and CDR2: LGHNT, FRNRAP. The CDR3 totals 17 residues. CDR3 nucleotide sequence: TGTGCTAGTGGTATTCCGGGACAGGTCTCCGAGGATGAAAAACTGTTTTTT. This encodes CASGIPGQVSEDEKLFF.

A note on this clone: Additional DNA sequences in this sample encode the identical CDR3. This CDR3 reads CASSRTGDYGYTF. CDR3 nucleotides: TGTGCCAGCAGTCGGACAGGGGACTATGGCTACACCTTC. The V call is TRBV27, the J call TRBJ1-2; TRBD1 aligns across 9 bases. Germline loops: CDR1 MNHEY, CDR2 SMNVEV (reference sequence). The V and J ends lost 5 bases and 3 bases, in that order; junction bases with no gene match: 1. There are 13 residues in the CDR3.

The chain couples TRBV7-6 to TRBJ1-2; a weak D match, TRBD1 (5 bases). V was shortened by 5 bases and J by 4 bases, with 17 bases between the two germline ends. Germline values: CDR1 SGHVS, CDR2 FNYEAQ. The CDR3 contains 15 residues. The CDR3 sequence is CASSPAPDIGYGYTF. The CDR3 bases are TGTGCCAGCAGCCCAGCCCCGGACATCGGCTATGGCTACACCTTC.